This T cell receptor (beta chain) is from a study of persistence of HIV-infected CD4 T cells. Overall study context: Median time on suppressive ART was seven to nine years.

Germline CDR1 reads MNHEY; CDR2 reads SMNVEV (reference sequence). The ends were cut back, 0 bases at V and 3 bases at J, with 6 bases in the middle. The CDR3 is made up of 14 amino acids. Overlapping HIV-1 Gag 15-mer peptides at approximately 1 ug per peptide per mL were used. Sorting of responding CD4+ T cells relied on upregulated CD40 ligand together with CD69. CD4+ T cell counts exceeded 400 cells/uL; CMV serology was positive. The libraries were made with immunoSEQ version 4 in survey mode. TCRdb's copy holds only in-frame clones and misses some; the assay was immunoSEQ multiplex PCR. The sample shows over 10,000 clones, about 69% of them seen only once. On this clone itself: What it binds is unknown.

V and J are TRBV27 and TRBJ1-5; D is undetermined. The sequence was collected from an adult man with HIV who was CMV-seropositive. Sequencing used CD4+ T cells sorted from PBMCs after roughly 17-hour stimulation, obtained from a patient who received antiretroviral therapy. The CDR3 coding sequence is TGTGCCAGCAGTTTATCAACGAACAATCAGCCCCAGCATTTT. Encoded protein: CASSLSTNNQPQHF.